This entry is about one TCR beta chain. Germline lookup yields CDR1 MNHNY and CDR2 SVGAGI (reference sequence). The V and J ends lost 6 bases and 0 bases respectively, with 12 bases between them. The CDR3 totals 15 residues. Libraries were prepared by immunoSEQ multiplex PCR; TCRdb keeps only in-frame clonotypes and omits some of them. Of 350,000 to 500,000 clones listed, roughly 90% were seen once; the top ten hold 0.7% to 1%. The source of the sample is a study of blood T cell repertoires in COVID-19. Study information: Specimens from acute and convalescent COVID-19 originated in the United States, Italy and Spain. PBMCs, B-cell-depleted T cells, or T cells provided the cDNA or gDNA that made up the material.

This clonotype was sampled from a man in his late teens or twenties with COVID-19, enrolled during active disease. Specimen: peripheral blood. The chain couples TRBV6-6 to TRBJ1-5; a possible D gene is TRBD1 (6 bases). This CDR3 is CASSQTGYSNQPQHF. The CDR3 nucleotides read TGTGCCAGCAGCCAGACAGGTTATAGCAATCAGCCCCAGCATTTT.